Below, 28 T cell receptor beta chains from the same sample are listed, as sequenced in a study of shared clonotypes between healthy human individuals (dated by TCRdb to between 2020 and 2021). Library preparation employed the immunoSEQ multiplex PCR assay. Imported from immuneACCESS, the table was reduced by TCRdb to in-frame sequences with V and J called. These copies leave out some clones; in studies compared against another copy, an unresolved V gene accounts for under half, and the cause of the remainder is not known. This sample lists under 1,100,000 clones; about 75% were detected once. About 1.5% of the sample comes from the top ten. The sample taken for sequencing was memory CD4+ T cells sorted from blood. This specimen's cell subset or site label, interpreted: CD45RA-negative fraction. These receptors came from a young man in good health.

The chain has TRBV6-1 and TRBJ1-6; 10 nucleotides line up with TRBD1. Germline assignment: CDR1 MNHNS and CDR2 SASEGT. Losses at the gene ends were 3 bases for V and 13 bases for J; bases not matched to a gene: 9. This CDR3 has 15 amino acids. CDR3 loop: CASSDGTGASMPLHF. In DNA form, the CDR3 reads TGTGCCAGCAGTGATGGGACAGGGGCCTCAATGCCCCTCCACTTT.

The V call is TRBV7-2, the J call TRBJ2-1, with 9 bases identical to TRBD1. CDR1 SGHTA and CDR2 FQGNSA come from the germline V gene. This CDR3 comprises 14 residues. Germline trimming cut 2 bases from V and 9 bases from J; bases unmatched to any gene: 5. CDR3 bases: TGTGCCAGCAGCTTATACAGGGGGCGGAGTGAGCAGTTCTTC. It is translated as CASSLYRGRSEQFF.

This clone was seen a single time. The junction departs from the called germline gene at one end, perhaps through a read error. The rearrangement uses TRBV6-5 and TRBJ2-2; D gene uncertain. This CDR3 has 13 amino acids. From germline, CDR1 is MNHEY and CDR2 SVGAGI. The CDR3 sequence: CASRGLNPGELFF. The CDR3 region has the DNA TGTGCCAGCAGAGGGCTGAACCCCGGGGAGCTGTTTTTT.

Notes on this clone: At one boundary the junction diverges from the germline segment, which might be a read error. V and J are TRBV19 and TRBJ1-6; 9 bases line up with TRBD1. CDR1 LNHDA and CDR2 SQIVND come from the germline V gene (reference sequence). The CDR3 has 17 residues. The CDR3 DNA is TGTGCCAGTAGTATTTCGACAGGGGGTTCCTTTAATTCACCCCTCCACTTT. Its protein product is CASSISTGGSFNSPLHF.

This clone was counted between two and nine times. The chain carries TRBV5-1 and TRBJ1-6, with unresolved D. The CDR3 is 14 amino acids. Trimming took 4 bases from V and 5 from J, leaving 10 bases between them. Germline CDR1 SGHRS, CDR2 YFSETQ. CDR3 coding DNA: TGCGCCAGCAGCCTCGACGGAAATAATTCACCCCTCCACTTT. Its translation is CASSLDGNNSPLHF.

The chain recombines TRBV5-6 with TRBJ2-5, with D maybe TRBD1 (5 bases). CDR3 length equals 14 residues. Germline loops: CDR1 SGHDT, CDR2 YYEEEE. Trimming pared 4 bases from V and 1 base from J, leaving 11 bases between. CDR3 in amino acids: CASSLDSLQETQYF. The CDR3 DNA follows: TGTGCCAGCAGCCTTGACAGCCTCCAAGAGACCCAGTACTTC.

This rearrangement joins TRBV7-8 to TRBJ1-3; D might be TRBD1 (6 bases). The CDR3 loop spans 15 amino acids. V was clipped by 1 base and J by 0 bases, with 7 bases between them. Looked up from germline, CDR1 is SGHVS and CDR2 is FQNEAQ. This CDR3 reads CASSLEGGSGNTIYF. For the CDR3, the DNA is TGTGCCAGCAGCTTAGAGGGGGGCTCTGGAAACACCATATATTTT.

The chain links TRBV7-2 to TRBJ2-7; possibly TRBD1 for D (6 bases). Trimming removed 1 base from V and 5 bases from J, with 9 bases in between. CDR3 size: 13 residues. The germline CDR1 and CDR2 sequences are SGHTA and FQGNSA. CDR3 coding DNA: TGTGCCAGCAGCTTAGGACACAGGGACGAGCAGTACTTC. This encodes CASSLGHRDEQYF.

The chain couples TRBV18 to TRBJ1-2; no clear D gene. Trimming pared 2 bases from V and 8 bases from J, leaving 12 bases between. The CDR3 is 13 residues long. The V gene's germline CDR1 is KGHSH and CDR2 LQKENI. CDR3 amino acids: CASSPSGESGYTF. For the CDR3, the DNA is TGTGCCAGCTCACCATCCGGGGAAAGCGGCTACACCTTC.

Comment on this clone: This CDR3 is also generated by other DNA sequences in the sample. The chain carries TRBV5-1 and TRBJ2-3; no definite D call. Per the germline V gene, CDR1 is SGHRS and CDR2 is YFSETQ. There are 12 residues in the CDR3. Deletions cut 3 bases from V and 1 base from J, with 3 bases between. The CDR3: CASSSGTDTQYF. CDR3 in DNA: TGCGCCAGCAGCTCAGGCACAGATACGCAGTATTTT. Complete variable domain (other parts from reference TRBV5-1 and TRBJ2-3): KAGVTQTPRYLIKTRGQQVTLSCSPISGHRSVSWYQQTPGQGLQFLFEYFSETQRNKGNFPGRFSGRQFSNSRSEMNVSTLELGDSALYLCASSSGTDTQYFGPGTRLTVL.

This clone appeared once. Here the CDR3 reads CASSLRGGREAFF. The CDR3 DNA is TGTGCCAGCAGCTTGAGGGGAGGCAGGGAGGCTTTCTTT. The V and J genes are TRBV7-2 and TRBJ1-1; TRBD1 is a possible D gene (5 bases). Germline V CDR1 and CDR2: SGHTA, FQGNSA. The CDR3 sequence is 13 residues long. V was cut by 3 bases and J by 11 bases, with 16 bases left in between.

The J gene is TRBJ1-5, the V gene TRBV28; D is unclear. The CDR3 covers 15 residues. Between the trimmed V and J ends, which lost 3 bases and 4 bases, there was a span of 13 bases. The V gene's germline CDR1 is MDHEN and CDR2 SYDVKM. CDR3 sequence reads: CASSFWARTNQPQHF. The CDR3, as DNA: TGTGCCAGCAGTTTCTGGGCCAGGACTAATCAGCCCCAGCATTTT.

This clone was picked up one time. The chain carries TRBV4-1 and TRBJ2-5, with D uncertain. The CDR3 is 15 residues long. The germline CDR1 and CDR2 sequences are MGHRA and YSYEKL. V lost 1 base and J 2 bases, leaving 11 bases between the germline ends. This CDR3 reads CASSQAGSQQETQYF. The CDR3 nucleotides read TGCGCCAGCAGCCAAGCTGGGTCGCAGCAAGAGACCCAGTACTTC.

The chain carries TRBV14 and TRBJ2-1; D unclear. Germline values: CDR1 SGHDN, CDR2 FVKESK. This CDR3 has 18 residues. V was pared by 0 bases and J by 6 bases, with 21 bases between. The CDR3 sequence is CASSQDPPTQGRRNEQFF. In nucleotides, the CDR3 is TGTGCCAGCAGCCAAGATCCCCCGACCCAAGGCCGTCGCAATGAGCAGTTCTTC. The variable domain in full, completed from reference TRBV14 and TRBJ2-1, reads EAGVTQFPSHSVIEKGQTVTLRCDPISGHDNLYWYRRVMGKEIKFLLHFVKESKQDESGMPNNRFLAERTGGTYSTLKVQPAELEDSGVYFCASSQDPPTQGRRNEQFFGPGTRLTVL.

The chain links TRBV5-5 to TRBJ2-1, with D possibly being TRBD2 (6 bases). The CDR3 runs to 14 residues. Germline lookup yields CDR1 SGHKS and CDR2 YYEKEE (reference sequence). Trimming shortened V by 4 bases and J by 1 base, and 9 bases separated the two germline ends. The CDR3 spells CASSPGESYNEQFF. The CDR3 bases are TGTGCCAGCAGCCCGGGGGAGTCCTACAATGAGCAGTTCTTC.

Turning to this clone: The same CDR3 arises from other DNA sequences in this sample as well. J is TRBJ2-1 and V is TRBV4-1; 14 positions match TRBD2. The junction had 4 bases not matched to a gene; V was cut back by 2 bases and J by 7 bases. CDR1 is MGHRA and CDR2 is YSYEKL in the germline V gene. The CDR3 runs 16 residues. The CDR3 DNA is TGCGCCAGCAGCCAACCGACTAGCGGGAGGGCGAATGAGCAGTTCTTC. It translates to CASSQPTSGRANEQFF.

This clone has a single count. The gene calls are TRBV7-9 and TRBJ2-3; TRBD1 matches at 8 bases. This CDR3 comprises 15 residues. V was pared by 5 bases and J by 0 bases, with 4 bases of the junction left unmatched. Germline CDR1 and CDR2: SEHNR and FQNEAQ (reference sequence). As DNA, the CDR3 is TGTGCCAGCAGCCCAGGGGGCTCTAGCACAGATACGCAGTATTTT. Protein product: CASSPGGSSTDTQYF.

The J gene is TRBJ1-2, the V gene TRBV19, with D uncertain. The CDR3 length is 13 residues. In germline, CDR1 is LNHDA, CDR2 SQIVND (reference sequence). V was shortened by 7 bases and J by 0 bases, with 9 bases between the two germline ends. CDR3 DNA: TGTGCCAGTACTGGGAATACTAACTATGGCTACACCTTC. Translated, it gives CASTGNTNYGYTF.

The gene calls are TRBV11-2 and TRBJ1-1, with no clear D. The germline V gene encodes CDR1 SGHAT and CDR2 FQNNGV. Trimming shortened V by 1 base and J by 6 bases, and 9 bases separated the two germline ends. The CDR3 totals 13 residues. This CDR3 reads CASSLGPPAEAFF. The DNA of the CDR3 is TGTGCCAGCAGCTTAGGACCCCCGGCTGAAGCTTTCTTT.

This clone has more than one count but fewer than ten. The V gene is TRBV5-4, the J gene TRBJ2-5; D is possibly TRBD1 or TRBD2 (5 bases each). V was cut by 4 bases and J by 5 bases, with 18 bases left in between. The CDR3 consists of 15 residues. CDR1 is SGHNT and CDR2 is YYREEE in the germline V gene (reference sequence). CDR3 protein: CASSLGTGITETQYF. Here the CDR3 DNA reads TGTGCCAGCAGCCTCGGGACGGGGATTACGGAGACCCAGTACTTC.

The chain couples TRBV7-2 to TRBJ2-7, with 7 bases that match TRBD2. J lost 3 bases, V lost 2 bases, and 7 bases had no gene match. CDR3 length equals 15 residues. Germline V gene sequence: CDR1 SGHTA, CDR2 FQGNSA. In nucleotides, the CDR3 is TGTGCCAGCAGCTTATCGAGCGGGACCGACTACGAGCAGTACTTC. Its protein is CASSLSSGTDYEQYF.

This clone was recorded many times. This chain connects TRBV10-1 to TRBJ2-2, with D perhaps matching TRBD1 (6 bases). This CDR3 has 16 residues. Germline CDR1 and CDR2: WNHNN and SYGVQD (reference sequence). Trimming removed 2 bases from V and 0 bases from J, with 10 bases in between. CDR3 in amino acids: CASSEPGVSNTGELFF. As DNA, the CDR3 is TGCGCCAGCAGTGAGCCAGGGGTTTCGAACACCGGGGAGCTGTTTTTT.

In this sample, this clone turned up once. The chain joins TRBV2 to TRBJ2-2; 9 bases agree with TRBD2. Germline V gives CDR1 SNHLY, CDR2 FYNNEI. The CDR3 spans 14 residues. V shed 10 bases and J 5 bases; nucleotides not matched to a gene: 8. CDR3 sequence: CATRAGGPTGELFF. The CDR3 nucleotides read TGTGCCACCCGGGCGGGGGGGCCGACCGGGGAGCTGTTTTTT.

The chain carries TRBV7-2 and TRBJ2-5; maybe TRBD2 (7 bases). V was clipped by 6 bases and J by 1 base, with 15 bases between them. The CDR3 runs 15 residues. Looked up from germline, CDR1 is SGHTA and CDR2 is FQGNSA. The CDR3 DNA follows: TGTGCCAGCAGAACGGGGGGACACTTCCAAGAGACCCAGTACTTC. Its translation is CASRTGGHFQETQYF.

V and J are TRBV7-2 and TRBJ2-2; D unclear. This CDR3 is 13 amino acids long. Germline V gene sequence: CDR1 SGHTA, CDR2 FQGNSA. V lost 3 bases and J 8 bases, leaving 10 bases between the germline ends. CDR3 coding DNA: TGTGCCAGCAGCTTGGGTTTTTTTGGGGAGCTGTTTTTT. Translation gives CASSLGFFGELFF.

The chain has TRBV6-1 and TRBJ2-1; D perhaps matches TRBD2 (6 bases). CDR3 length equals 15 residues. V was shortened by 2 bases and J by 3 bases, with 11 bases between the two germline ends. CDR1 is MNHNS, CDR2 SASEGT, per germline. CDR3 region: CASSELGGGYNEQFF. CDR3 coding DNA: TGTGCCAGCAGTGAATTGGGGGGAGGCTACAATGAGCAGTTCTTC.

This chain uses TRBV5-6 with TRBJ2-1; D possibly corresponds to TRBD2 (6 bases). The V gene's germline CDR1 is SGHDT and CDR2 YYEEEE. Trimming took off 4 bases at V and 0 bases at J, with 14 bases between the two ends. This CDR3 has 16 amino acids. CDR3 sequence reads: CASSPGLLYSYNEQFF. CDR3 DNA: TGTGCCAGCAGCCCGGGACTTCTTTACTCCTACAATGAGCAGTTCTTC.

The rearrangement links TRBV28 to TRBJ2-5, with no clear D. Trimming took 6 bases from V and 5 from J, leaving 10 bases between them. Germline lookup yields CDR1 MDHEN and CDR2 SYDVKM. The length of the CDR3 is 12 residues. CDR3 sequence: CASSRTEETQYF. CDR3 nucleotides: TGTGCCAGCAGCCGCACAGAGGAGACCCAGTACTTC.